This is a list of T cell receptor beta chains from one sample in a study of regulatory T cells in long-lasting Graves disease. TCRdb itself ran the multiplex PCR reads through MiXCR, one entry per CDR3 protein. Of over 350,000 distinct CDR3 sequences in the sample, about 15% were seen once. These data also featured in a second study, about T cells in Graves' hyperthyroidism and ophthalmopathy.

Material: peripheral blood mononuclear cells (PBMCs), obtained at new diagnosis, from a patient treated with antithyroid drugs. The receptors were gathered from a woman in her thirties or forties with Graves disease. CDR3s include the opening cysteine and the closing phenylalanine or tryptophan.

V	J	CDR3
TRBV20-1	TRBJ2-3	CSADNRLAVNTDTQYF
TRBV6-1	TRBJ2-1	CASSVASGRYNEQFF
TRBV19	TRBJ2-2	CASSIAGTVNTGELFF
TRBV28	TRBJ2-7	CASRPGQGLGGYYEQYF
TRBV20-1	TRBJ2-3	CSARVVGGITDTQYF
TRBV28	TRBJ2-3	CACSLRQGASDTQYF
TRBV30	TRBJ2-1	CAWISGLAFNEQFF
TRBV28	TRBJ1-2	CASSLRWRGNYGYTF
TRBV20-1	TRBJ2-1	CSARDKSLTDEQFF
TRBV10-3	TRBJ2-5	CAISELRLAGVSEETQYF
TRBV7-2	TRBJ1-6	CASSNRQGSSPLHF
TRBV28	TRBJ2-7	CASSPDYRGSYEQYF
TRBV20-1	TRBJ2-2	CSARDRDRGITGELFF
TRBV12-3/TRBV12-4	TRBJ2-5	CASSLGGASAETQYF
TRBV5-4	TRBJ2-7	CASSFNDRGSYEQYF
TRBV5-1	TRBJ1-4	CASRDSGATATNEKLFF
TRBV11-3	TRBJ2-5	CASSHPSRLGVQETQYF
TRBV5-5	TRBJ2-7	CASSPLSSGQSSYEQYF
TRBV28	TRBJ2-3	CASSPRPGIESTDTQYF
TRBV2	TRBJ1-1	CASSDRQAGTEAFF
TRBV25-1	TRBJ1-1	CASVDRLNTEAFF
TRBV24-1	TRBJ2-1	CATSDGGLAGSYNEQFF
TRBV28	TRBJ2-3	CASSLGKREADTQYF
TRBV11-2	TRBJ2-1	CASSPPDTLYNEQFF
TRBV5-5	TRBJ2-5	CASSLGTPRQDIKETQYF
TRBV2	TRBJ2-1	CASRTGTSHNEQFF
TRBV5-1	TRBJ1-1	CASSGGQGAYTEAFF
TRBV19	TRBJ2-3	CASSIPSGSTDTQYF
TRBV7-2	TRBJ2-3	CASSLDASGRAGTQYF
TRBV4-1	TRBJ2-1	CASSQDLGPGEQFF
TRBV5-1	TRBJ2-2	CASSLRTGGGRSTGELFF
TRBV28	TRBJ2-3	CASSLRGGPRADTQYF
TRBV27	TRBJ2-7	CASSPRQIAYEQYF
TRBV15	TRBJ1-1	CATSIGENTEAFF
TRBV20-1	TRBJ2-7	CSARDGGRGPYEQYF